These T cell receptor beta chains were read from a single sample in a study of blood T cell repertoires in COVID-19. The assay was immunoSEQ multiplex PCR, and TCRdb's table has in-frame clones only and misses some. The table lists more than 3,500 clones, about 90% of them singletons. Source material: peripheral blood. These TCRs come from a middle-aged man with active COVID-19. CDR3s leave out the opening cysteine and the closing phenylalanine or tryptophan. The order of the fields is V gene, CDR3 protein.

v_gene: TRBV24-1
CDR3aa: ATSDTRDFGRDTQY

v_gene: TRBV11-2
CDR3aa: ASSLVSYTEAF

v_gene: TRBV6-5
CDR3aa: ASSYPGRGIHTEAF

v_gene: TRBV5-4
CDR3aa: ASSLEQGDGKAF

v_gene: TRBV18
CDR3aa: ASSPTQGQMNTEAF

v_gene: TRBV19
CDR3aa: ASSPGNHEQY

v_gene: TRBV10-3
CDR3aa: AISESRGNTYNEQF

v_gene: TRBV7-2
CDR3aa: ASSSRGRSYGYT

v_gene: TRBV19
CDR3aa: ASRSIAGAYNEQF

v_gene: TRBV4-1
CDR3aa: ASSSDSSYNSPLH

v_gene: TRBV5-6
CDR3aa: ASSYLGGGAEAF

v_gene: TRBV18
CDR3aa: ASSPETRASYGYT

v_gene: TRBV1
CDR3aa: TSSQGARRWRSPLH

v_gene: TRBV7-3
CDR3aa: ASSFGLLAGGNRYNEQF

v_gene: TRBV28
CDR3aa: ASSSGNEKLF

v_gene: TRBV25-1
CDR3aa: ASSATSSGPNTGELF

v_gene: TRBV6-2/TRBV6-3
CDR3aa: ASSPIGDTRIEQF

v_gene: TRBV5-1
CDR3aa: ASRPLPGQGELDNSPLH

v_gene: TRBV29-1
CDR3aa: SGGASGTYEQY